This T cell receptor (beta chain) was sequenced in a study of blood T cells in healthy people across ages. The CDR3 runs 10 residues. V was cut by 10 bases and J by 4 bases, with 6 bases left in between. Using a J-beta primer mix together with a sample-barcoded 5' primer, a second PCR was run for about 6 to 11 cycles. TCRdb re-analysed the 5' RACE reads in MiXCR, keeping a single row per CDR3 protein. The table includes around 1.7 million distinct CDR3 sequences, roughly 28% detected once. The chain is built from TRBV12-3 or TRBV12-4 and TRBJ2-3; D is undetermined. Source material: blood. The TCR sequence derives from a woman aged 25 to 39 in good health. CDR3 residues: CANGPDTQYF. The CDR3 DNA reads as TGTGCCAACGGACCAGATACGCAGTATTTT.